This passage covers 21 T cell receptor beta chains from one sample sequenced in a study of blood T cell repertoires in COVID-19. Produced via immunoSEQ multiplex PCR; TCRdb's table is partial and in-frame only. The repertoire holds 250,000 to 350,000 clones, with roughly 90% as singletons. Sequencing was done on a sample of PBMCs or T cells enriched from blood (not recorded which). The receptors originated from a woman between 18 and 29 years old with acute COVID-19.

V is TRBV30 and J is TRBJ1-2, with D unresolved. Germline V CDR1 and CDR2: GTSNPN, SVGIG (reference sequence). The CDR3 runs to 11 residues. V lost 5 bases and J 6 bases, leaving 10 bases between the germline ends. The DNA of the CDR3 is TGTGCCTGGGGGAGGGTGAATGGCTACACCTTC. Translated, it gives CAWGRVNGYTF. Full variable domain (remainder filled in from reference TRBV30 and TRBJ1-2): SQTIHQWPATLVQPVGSPLSLECTVEGTSNPNLYWYRQAAGRGLQLLFYSVGIGQISSEVPQNLSASRPQDRQFILSSKKLLLSDSGFYLCAWGRVNGYTFGSGTRLTVV.

The DNA of the CDR3 is TGCAGCGTTGAAACAGGGGAACCCTATGGCTACACCTTC. This gives the protein CSVETGEPYGYTF. The rearrangement joins TRBV29-1 to TRBJ1-2, with TRBD1 matching over 7 bases. The CDR3 is 13 residues long. Germline CDR1 SQVTM, CDR2 ANQGSEA. With 2 bases clipped from V and 4 bases from J, the junction kept 4 bases outside the gene matches.

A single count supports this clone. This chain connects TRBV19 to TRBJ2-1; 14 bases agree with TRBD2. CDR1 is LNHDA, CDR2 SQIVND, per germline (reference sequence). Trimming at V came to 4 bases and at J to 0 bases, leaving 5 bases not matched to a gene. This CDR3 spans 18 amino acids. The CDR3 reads CASSRGLAGGSSYNEQFF. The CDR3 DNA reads TGTGCCAGTAGTAGAGGACTAGCGGGAGGAAGCTCCTACAATGAGCAGTTCTTC.

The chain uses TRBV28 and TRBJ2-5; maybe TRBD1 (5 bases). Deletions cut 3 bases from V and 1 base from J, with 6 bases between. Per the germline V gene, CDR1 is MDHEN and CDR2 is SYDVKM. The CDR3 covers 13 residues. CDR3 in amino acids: CASSFDSQETQYF. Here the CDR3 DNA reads TGTGCCAGCAGTTTCGACAGCCAAGAGACCCAGTACTTC.

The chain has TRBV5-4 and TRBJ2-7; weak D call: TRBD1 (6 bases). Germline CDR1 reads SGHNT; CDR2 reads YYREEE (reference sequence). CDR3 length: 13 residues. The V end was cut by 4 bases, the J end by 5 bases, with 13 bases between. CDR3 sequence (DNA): TGTGCCAGCAGCACCACAGGGATAGACGAGCAGTACTTC. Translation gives CASSTTGIDEQYF.

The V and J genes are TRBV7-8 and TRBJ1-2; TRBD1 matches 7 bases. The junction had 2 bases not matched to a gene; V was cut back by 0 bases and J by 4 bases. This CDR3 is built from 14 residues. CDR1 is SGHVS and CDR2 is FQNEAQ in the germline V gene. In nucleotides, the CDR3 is TGTGCCAGCAGCTTAGCGACAGGGTTCTATGGCTACACCTTC. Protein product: CASSLATGFYGYTF.

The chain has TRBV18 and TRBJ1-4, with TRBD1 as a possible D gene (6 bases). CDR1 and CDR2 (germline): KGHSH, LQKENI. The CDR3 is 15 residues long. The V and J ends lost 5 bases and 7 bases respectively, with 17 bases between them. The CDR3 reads CASSKNRAFGEKLFF. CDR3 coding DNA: TGTGCCAGCTCAAAGAACAGGGCGTTCGGTGAAAAACTGTTTTTT.

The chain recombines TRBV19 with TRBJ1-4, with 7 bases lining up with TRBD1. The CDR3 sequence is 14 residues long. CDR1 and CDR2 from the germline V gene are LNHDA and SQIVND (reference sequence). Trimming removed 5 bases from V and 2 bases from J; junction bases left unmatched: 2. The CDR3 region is CASSLQGTNEKLFF. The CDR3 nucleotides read TGTGCCAGTAGTCTACAGGGGACTAATGAAAAACTGTTTTTT.

This CDR3 reads CACQKWTGSATNEKLFF. As DNA, the CDR3 is TGTGCCTGCCAAAAGTGGACAGGCTCAGCGACTAATGAAAAACTGTTTTTT. The gene calls are TRBV25-1 and TRBJ1-4; 7 bases are shared with TRBD1. The CDR3 extends over 17 amino acids. Germline assignment: CDR1 MGHDK and CDR2 SYGVNS. V was clipped by 11 bases and J by 2 bases; unmatched bases: 17.

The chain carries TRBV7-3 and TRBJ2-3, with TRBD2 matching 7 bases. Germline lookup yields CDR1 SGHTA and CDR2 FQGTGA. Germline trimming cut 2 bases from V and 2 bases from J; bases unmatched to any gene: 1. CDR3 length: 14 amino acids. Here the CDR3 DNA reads TGTGCCAGCAGCTTAGCGGGAGACACAGATACGCAGTATTTT. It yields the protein CASSLAGDTDTQYF.

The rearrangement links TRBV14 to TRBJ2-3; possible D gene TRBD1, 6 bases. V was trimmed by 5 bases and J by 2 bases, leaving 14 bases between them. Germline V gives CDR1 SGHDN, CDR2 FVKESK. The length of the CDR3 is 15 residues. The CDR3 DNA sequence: TGTGCCAGCAGCTACCTTACAGGGTCCACAGATACGCAGTATTTT. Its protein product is CASSYLTGSTDTQYF.

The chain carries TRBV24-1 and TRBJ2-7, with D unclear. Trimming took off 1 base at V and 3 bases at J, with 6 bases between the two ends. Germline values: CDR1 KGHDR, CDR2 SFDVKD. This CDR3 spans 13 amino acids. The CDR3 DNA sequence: TGTGCCACCAGTGATTTTTACAGCTACGAGCAGTACTTC. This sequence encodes CATSDFYSYEQYF.

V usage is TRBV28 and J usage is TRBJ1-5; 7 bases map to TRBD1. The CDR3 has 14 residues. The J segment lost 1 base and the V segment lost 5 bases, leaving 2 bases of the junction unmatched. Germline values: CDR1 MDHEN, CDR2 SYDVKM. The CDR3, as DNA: TGTGCCAGCAGTCAGACAGGGAGCAATCAGCCCCAGCATTTT. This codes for CASSQTGSNQPQHF.

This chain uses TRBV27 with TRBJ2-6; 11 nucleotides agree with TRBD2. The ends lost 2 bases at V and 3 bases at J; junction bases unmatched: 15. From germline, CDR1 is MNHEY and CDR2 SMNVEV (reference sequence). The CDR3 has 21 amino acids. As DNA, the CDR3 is TGTGCCAGCAGTTTAAGGCCATTGCTAGCGGGAGGATTAGGTGGGGCCAACGTCCTGACTTTC. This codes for CASSLRPLLAGGLGGANVLTF.

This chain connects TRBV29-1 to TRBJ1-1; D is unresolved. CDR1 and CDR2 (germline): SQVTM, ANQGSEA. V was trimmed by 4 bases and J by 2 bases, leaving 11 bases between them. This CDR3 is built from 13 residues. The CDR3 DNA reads TGCAGCGTTGTACGGCGGTTCAACACTGAAGCTTTCTTT. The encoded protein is CSVVRRFNTEAFF.

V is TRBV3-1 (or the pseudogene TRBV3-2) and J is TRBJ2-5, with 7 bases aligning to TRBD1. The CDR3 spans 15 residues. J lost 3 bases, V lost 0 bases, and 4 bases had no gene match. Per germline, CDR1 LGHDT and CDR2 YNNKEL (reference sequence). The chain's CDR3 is CASSQDHRGEETQYF. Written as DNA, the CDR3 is TGTGCCAGCAGCCAAGATCACAGGGGAGAAGAGACCCAGTACTTC.

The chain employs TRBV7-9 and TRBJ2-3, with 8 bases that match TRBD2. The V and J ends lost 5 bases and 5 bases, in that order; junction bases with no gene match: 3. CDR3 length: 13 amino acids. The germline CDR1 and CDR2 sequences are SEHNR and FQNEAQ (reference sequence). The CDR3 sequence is CASSPRGGDTQYF. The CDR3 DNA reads TGTGCCAGCAGCCCCCGGGGGGGAGATACGCAGTATTTT.

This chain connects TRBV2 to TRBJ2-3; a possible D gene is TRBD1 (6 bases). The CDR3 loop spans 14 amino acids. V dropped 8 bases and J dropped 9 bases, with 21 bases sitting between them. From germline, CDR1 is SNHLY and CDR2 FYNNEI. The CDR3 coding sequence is TGTGCCAGCCCCCGCGCTCAGATAGACAGGACGCAGTATTTT. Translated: CASPRAQIDRTQYF.

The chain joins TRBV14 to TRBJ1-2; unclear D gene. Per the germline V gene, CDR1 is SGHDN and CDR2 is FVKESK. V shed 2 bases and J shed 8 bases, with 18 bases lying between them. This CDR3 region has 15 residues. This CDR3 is CASSQRLHSREGYTF. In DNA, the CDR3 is TGTGCCAGCAGCCAACGCCTGCATTCTCGCGAGGGCTACACCTTC.

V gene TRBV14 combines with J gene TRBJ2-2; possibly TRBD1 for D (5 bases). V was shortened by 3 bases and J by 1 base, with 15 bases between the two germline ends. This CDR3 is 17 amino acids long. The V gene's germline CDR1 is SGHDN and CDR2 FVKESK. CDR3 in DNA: TGTGCCAGCAGCCACAGGGTGGGGTCATGGAACACCGGGGAGCTGTTTTTT. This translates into CASSHRVGSWNTGELFF.

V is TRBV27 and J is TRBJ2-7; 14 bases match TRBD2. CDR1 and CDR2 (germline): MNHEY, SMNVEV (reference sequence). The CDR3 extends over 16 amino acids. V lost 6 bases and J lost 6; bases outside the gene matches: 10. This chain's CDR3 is CASSRGLAGGRFEQYF. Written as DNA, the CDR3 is TGTGCCAGCAGCCGCGGACTAGCGGGAGGTCGGTTCGAGCAGTACTTC.